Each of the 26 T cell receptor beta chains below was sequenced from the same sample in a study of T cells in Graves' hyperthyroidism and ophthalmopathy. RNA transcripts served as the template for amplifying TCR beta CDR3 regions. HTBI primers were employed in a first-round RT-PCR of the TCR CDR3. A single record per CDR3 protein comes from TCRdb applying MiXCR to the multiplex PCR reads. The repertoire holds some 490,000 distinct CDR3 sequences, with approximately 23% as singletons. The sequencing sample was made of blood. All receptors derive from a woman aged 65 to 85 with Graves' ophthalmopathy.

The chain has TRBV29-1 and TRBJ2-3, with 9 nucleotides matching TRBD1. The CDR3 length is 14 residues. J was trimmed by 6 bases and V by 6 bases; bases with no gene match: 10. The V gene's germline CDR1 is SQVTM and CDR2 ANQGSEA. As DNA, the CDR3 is TGCAGCGTGGGGGACGGGACAGGGACCGATACGCAGTATTTT. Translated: CSVGDGTGTDTQYF.

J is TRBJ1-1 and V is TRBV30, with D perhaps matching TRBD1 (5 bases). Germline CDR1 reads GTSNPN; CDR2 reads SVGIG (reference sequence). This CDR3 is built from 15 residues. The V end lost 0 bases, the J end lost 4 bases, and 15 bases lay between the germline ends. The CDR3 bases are TGTGCCTGGAGTGTAAAACAGGTCGGGGTCACTGAAGCTTTCTTT. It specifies CAWSVKQVGVTEAFF.

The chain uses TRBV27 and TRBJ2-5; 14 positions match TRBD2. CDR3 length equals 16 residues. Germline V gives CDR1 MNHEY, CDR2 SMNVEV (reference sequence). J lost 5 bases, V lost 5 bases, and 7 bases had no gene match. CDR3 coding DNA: TGTGCCAGCAGTGTCGGGACTAGCGGGAGCATTGAGACCCAGTACTTC. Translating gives CASSVGTSGSIETQYF.

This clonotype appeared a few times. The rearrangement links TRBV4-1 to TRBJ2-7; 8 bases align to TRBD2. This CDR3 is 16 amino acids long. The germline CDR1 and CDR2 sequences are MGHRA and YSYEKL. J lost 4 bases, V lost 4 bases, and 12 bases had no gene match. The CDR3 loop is CASSPTTSARGYEQYF. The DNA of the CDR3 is TGCGCCAGCAGCCCAACGACTAGCGCGAGGGGGTACGAGCAGTACTTC.

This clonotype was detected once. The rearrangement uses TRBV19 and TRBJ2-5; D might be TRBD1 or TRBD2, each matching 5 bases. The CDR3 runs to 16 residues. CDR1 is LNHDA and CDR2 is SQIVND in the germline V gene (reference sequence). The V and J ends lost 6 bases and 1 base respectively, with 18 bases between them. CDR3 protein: CASSAWGPPTQETQYF. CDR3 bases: TGTGCCAGTAGCGCCTGGGGACCGCCTACCCAAGAGACCCAGTACTTC.

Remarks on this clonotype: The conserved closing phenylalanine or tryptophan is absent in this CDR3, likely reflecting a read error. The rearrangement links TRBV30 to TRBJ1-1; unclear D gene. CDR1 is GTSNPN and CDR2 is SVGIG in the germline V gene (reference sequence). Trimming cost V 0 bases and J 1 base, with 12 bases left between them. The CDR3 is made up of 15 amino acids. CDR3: CAWSVLGRKNTEAFS. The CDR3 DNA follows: TGTGCCTGGAGTGTACTAGGGCGGAAGAACACTGAAGCTTTCTCT.

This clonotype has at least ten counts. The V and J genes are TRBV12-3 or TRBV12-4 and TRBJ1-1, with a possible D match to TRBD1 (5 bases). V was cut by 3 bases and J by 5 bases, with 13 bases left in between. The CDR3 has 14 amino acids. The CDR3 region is CASSFGTRMTEAFF. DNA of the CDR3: TGTGCCAGCAGTTTTGGGACCAGGATGACTGAAGCTTTCTTT.

The CDR3 region is CASSDLLEGKDTQYF. CDR3 bases: TGTGCCAGCAGCGACCTCCTAGAGGGCAAAGATACGCAGTATTTT. The chain uses TRBV9 and TRBJ2-3; possibly TRBD2 for D (5 bases). This CDR3 has 15 residues. The germline gives CDR1 SGDLS, CDR2 YYNGEE. Deletions cut 3 bases from V and 5 bases from J, with 16 bases between.

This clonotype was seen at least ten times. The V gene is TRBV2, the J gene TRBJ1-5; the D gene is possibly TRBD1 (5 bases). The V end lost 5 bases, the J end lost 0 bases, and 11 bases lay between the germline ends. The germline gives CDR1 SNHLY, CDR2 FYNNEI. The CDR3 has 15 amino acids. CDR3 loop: CASSWEGDSNQPQHF. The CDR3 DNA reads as TGTGCCAGCAGTTGGGAAGGGGATAGCAATCAGCCCCAGCATTTT.

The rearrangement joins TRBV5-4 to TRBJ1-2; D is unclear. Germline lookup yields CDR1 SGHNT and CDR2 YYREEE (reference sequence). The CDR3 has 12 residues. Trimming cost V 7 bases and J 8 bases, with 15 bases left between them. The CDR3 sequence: CASRGSVGGYTF. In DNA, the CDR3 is TGTGCCAGCCGCGGATCCGTGGGAGGCTACACCTTC. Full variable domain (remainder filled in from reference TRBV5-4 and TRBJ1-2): ETGVTQSPTHLIKTRGQQVTLRCSSQSGHNTVSWYQQALGQGPQFIFQYYREEENGRGNFPPRFSGLQFPNYSSELNVNALELDDSALYLCASRGSVGGYTFGSGTRLTVV.

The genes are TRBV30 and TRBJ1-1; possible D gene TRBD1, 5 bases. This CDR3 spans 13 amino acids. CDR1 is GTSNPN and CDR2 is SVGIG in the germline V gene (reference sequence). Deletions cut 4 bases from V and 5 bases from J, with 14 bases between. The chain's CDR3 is CAWTRFGGTEAFF. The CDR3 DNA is TGTGCCTGGACCAGATTCGGGGGGACTGAAGCTTTCTTT.

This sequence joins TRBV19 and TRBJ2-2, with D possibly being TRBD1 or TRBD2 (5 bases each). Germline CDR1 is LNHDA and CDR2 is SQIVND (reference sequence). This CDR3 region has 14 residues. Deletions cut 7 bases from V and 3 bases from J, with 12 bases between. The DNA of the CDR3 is TGTGCCAGTAAGGCCGGGACCCACACCGGGGAGCTGTTTTTT. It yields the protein CASKAGTHTGELFF.

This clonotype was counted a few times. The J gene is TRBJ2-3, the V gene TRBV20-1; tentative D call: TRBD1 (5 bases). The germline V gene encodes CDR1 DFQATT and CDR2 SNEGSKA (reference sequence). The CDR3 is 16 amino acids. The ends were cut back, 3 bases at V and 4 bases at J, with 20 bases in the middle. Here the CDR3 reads CSARNPRAGNSDTQYF. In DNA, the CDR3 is TGCAGTGCTAGGAACCCCCGGGCAGGGAACTCAGATACGCAGTATTTT.

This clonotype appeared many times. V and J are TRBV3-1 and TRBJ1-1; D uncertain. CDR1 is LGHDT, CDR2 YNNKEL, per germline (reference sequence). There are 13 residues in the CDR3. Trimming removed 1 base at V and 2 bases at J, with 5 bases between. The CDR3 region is CASSQARNTEAFF. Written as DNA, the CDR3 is TGTGCCAGCAGCCAAGCCCGCAACACTGAAGCTTTCTTT. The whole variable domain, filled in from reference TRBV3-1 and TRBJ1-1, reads DTAVSQTPKYLVTQMGNDKSIKCEQNLGHDTMYWYKQDSKKFLKIMFSYNNKELIINETVPNRFSPKSPDKAHLNLHINSLELGDSAVYFCASSQARNTEAFFGQGTRLTVV.

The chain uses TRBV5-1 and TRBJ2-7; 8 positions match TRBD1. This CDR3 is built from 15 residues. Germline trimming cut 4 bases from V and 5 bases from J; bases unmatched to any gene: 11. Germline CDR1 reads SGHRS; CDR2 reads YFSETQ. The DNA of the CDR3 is TGCGCCAGCAGCAAAACTCGGACAGGGAATGACGAGCAGTACTTC. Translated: CASSKTRTGNDEQYF. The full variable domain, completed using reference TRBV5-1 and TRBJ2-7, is KAGVTQTPRYLIKTRGQQVTLSCSPISGHRSVSWYQQTPGQGLQFLFEYFSETQRNKGNFPGRFSGRQFSNSRSEMNVSTLELGDSALYLCASSKTRTGNDEQYFGPGTRLTVT.

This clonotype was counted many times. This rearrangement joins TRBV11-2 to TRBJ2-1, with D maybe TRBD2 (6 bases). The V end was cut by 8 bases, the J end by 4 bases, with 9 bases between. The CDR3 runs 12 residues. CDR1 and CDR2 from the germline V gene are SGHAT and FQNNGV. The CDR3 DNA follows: TGTGCCAGCCGGCGGGATTACAATGAGCAGTTCTTC. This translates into CASRRDYNEQFF.

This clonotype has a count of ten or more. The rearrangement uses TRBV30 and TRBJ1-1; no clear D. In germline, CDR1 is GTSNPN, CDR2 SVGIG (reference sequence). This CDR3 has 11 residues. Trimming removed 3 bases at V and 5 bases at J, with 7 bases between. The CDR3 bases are TGTGCCTGGAGAAGGGAAACTGAAGCTTTCTTT. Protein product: CAWRRETEAFF.

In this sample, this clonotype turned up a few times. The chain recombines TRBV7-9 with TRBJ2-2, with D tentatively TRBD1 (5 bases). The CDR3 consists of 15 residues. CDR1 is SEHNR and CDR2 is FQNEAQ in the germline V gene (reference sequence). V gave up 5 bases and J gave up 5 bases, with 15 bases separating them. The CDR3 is CASSPRTQPTGELFF. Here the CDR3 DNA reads TGTGCCAGCAGCCCTCGGACACAGCCTACCGGGGAGCTGTTTTTT.

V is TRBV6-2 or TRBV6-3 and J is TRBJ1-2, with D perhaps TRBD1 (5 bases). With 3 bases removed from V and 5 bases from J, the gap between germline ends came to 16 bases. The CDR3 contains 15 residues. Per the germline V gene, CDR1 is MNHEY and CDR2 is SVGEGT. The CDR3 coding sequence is TGTGCCAGCAGTTATAGGAAGGGGATCGATTATGGCTACACCTTC. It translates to CASSYRKGIDYGYTF.

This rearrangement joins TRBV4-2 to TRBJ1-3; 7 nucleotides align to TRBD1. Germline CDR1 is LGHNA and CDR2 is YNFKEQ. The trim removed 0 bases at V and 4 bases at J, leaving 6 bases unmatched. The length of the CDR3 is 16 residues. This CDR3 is CASSQDWAGGGNTIYF. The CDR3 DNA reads TGTGCCAGCAGCCAAGATTGGGCAGGGGGAGGAAACACCATATATTTT.

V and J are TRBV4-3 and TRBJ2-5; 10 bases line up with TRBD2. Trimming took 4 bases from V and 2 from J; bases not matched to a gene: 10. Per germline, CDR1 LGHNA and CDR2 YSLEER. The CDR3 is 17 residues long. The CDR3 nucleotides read TGCGCCAGCAGCCCCGCGGGTGTAGCGGGGGGTCAAGAGACCCAGTACTTC. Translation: CASSPAGVAGGQETQYF.

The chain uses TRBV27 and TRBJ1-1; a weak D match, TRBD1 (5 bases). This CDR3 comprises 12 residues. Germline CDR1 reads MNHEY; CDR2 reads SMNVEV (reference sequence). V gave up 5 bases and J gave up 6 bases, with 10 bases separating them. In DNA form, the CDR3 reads TGTGCCAGCAGTAAGAGGGGATCTGAAGCTTTCTTT. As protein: CASSKRGSEAFF.

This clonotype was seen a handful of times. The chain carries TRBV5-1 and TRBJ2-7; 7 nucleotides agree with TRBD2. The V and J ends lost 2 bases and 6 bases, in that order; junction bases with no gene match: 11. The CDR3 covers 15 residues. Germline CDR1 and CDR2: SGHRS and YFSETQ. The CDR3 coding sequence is TGCGCCAGCAGCTTCCACGCGGGAGCTACGGCCGAGCAGTACTTC. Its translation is CASSFHAGATAEQYF.

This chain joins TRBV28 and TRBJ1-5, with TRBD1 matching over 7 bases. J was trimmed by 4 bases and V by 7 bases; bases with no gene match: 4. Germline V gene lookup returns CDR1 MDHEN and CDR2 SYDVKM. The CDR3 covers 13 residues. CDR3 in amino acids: CASKGGANQPQHF. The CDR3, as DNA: TGTGCCAGCAAAGGGGGCGCGAATCAGCCCCAGCATTTT.

The CDR3 DNA is TGTGCCAGCAGCCAAGTCCAACAGGGGGGTGAGCAGTTCTTC. Its protein product is CASSQVQQGGEQFF. The V gene is TRBV3-1, the J gene TRBJ2-1, with TRBD1 matching 8 bases. The CDR3 covers 14 residues. V shed 1 base and J 9 bases; nucleotides not matched to a gene: 5. Germline V gene sequence: CDR1 LGHDT, CDR2 YNNKEL (reference sequence).

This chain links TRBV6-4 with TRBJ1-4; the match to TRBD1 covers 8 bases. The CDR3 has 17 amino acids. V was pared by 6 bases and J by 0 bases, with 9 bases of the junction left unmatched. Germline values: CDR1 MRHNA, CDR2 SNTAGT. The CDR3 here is CASSGQGREATNEKLFF. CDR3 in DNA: TGTGCCAGCAGCGGACAGGGCCGAGAAGCAACTAATGAAAAACTGTTTTTT.